The rows below give T cell receptor beta chains drawn from one sample of a study of cytomegalovirus exposure and HLA in healthy donors. The data were produced by immunoSEQ multiplex PCR, yet TCRdb's version contains in-frame clones alone and is incomplete. The sample shows roughly 200,000 clones, 65% to 80% of them seen only once. The sample was PBMCs. Every receptor here comes from a woman aged 25 to 39 in good health and CMV-seropositive. CDR3s include the opening cysteine and the closing phenylalanine or tryptophan. A D gene is named only where the DNA matches it firmly. Clone size is stated in some rows and not others, as once, few, many or a class when expanded.

>TRBJ2-1|NA|TRBV27|TRBD1
CASSAGQGNVTYNEQFF
TGTGCCAGCAGTGCCGGACAGGGTAACGTCACCTACAATGAGCAGTTCTTC
>TRBJ2-1|NA|TRBV4-1|NA
CASSQPLTDGQGGNEQFF
TGCGCCAGCAGCCAGCCTTTAACGGACGGCCAAGGAGGGAATGAGCAGTTCTTC
>TRBJ1-2|NA|TRBV7-2|NA
CASSGGGYGYTF
TGTGCCAGCAGCGGGGGGGGGTATGGCTACACCTTC
>TRBJ2-7|few|TRBV15|NA
CATSSDRTGYSYEQYF
TGTGCCACCAGCAGCGATAGGACTGGCTACTCCTACGAGCAGTACTTC
>TRBJ2-7|NA|TRBV5-4|NA
CASSGTLETSSYEQYF
TGTGCCAGCAGCGGGACTCTTGAAACTAGCTCCTACGAGCAGTACTTC
>TRBJ1-3|NA|TRBV10-3|TRBD1
CAISPGQTGNTIYF
TGTGCCATCAGCCCGGGACAGACTGGAAACACCATATATTTT
>TRBJ1-1|NA|TRBV14|NA
CASSQVGGNTEAFF
TGTGCCAGCAGCCAAGTAGGGGGGAACACTGAAGCTTTCTTT
>TRBJ2-7|NA|TRBV4-3|NA
CASSQNVGTYEQYF
TGCGCCAGCAGCCAAAACGTGGGGACTTACGAGCAGTACTTC
>TRBJ1-1|once|TRBV23-1|NA
CASNLRTLEAFF
TGCGCCAGCAACCTCCGGACACTAGAAGCTTTCTTT
>TRBJ1-4|NA|TRBV27|NA
CASSSLGGVNEKLFF
TGTGCCAGCAGTTCCTTAGGGGGGGTTAATGAAAAACTGTTTTTT
>TRBJ2-7|NA|TRBV7-8|NA
CASSLGYYTSYEQYF
TGTGCCAGCAGCTTAGGGTATTACACCTCCTACGAGCAGTACTTC
>TRBJ2-5|NA|TRBV9|TRBD2
CASSLGGGIQETQYF
TGTGCCAGCAGTCTAGGCGGGGGAATCCAAGAGACCCAGTACTTC
>TRBJ2-1|NA|TRBV7-2|TRBD2
CASSTPLAESYNEQFF
TGTGCCAGCAGCACCCCGCTAGCGGAATCCTACAATGAGCAGTTCTTC
>TRBJ2-7|NA|TRBV7-8|NA
CASSSSDGGQSVEQYF
TGTGCCAGCAGCTCGAGCGACGGGGGACAGTCGGTAGAGCAGTACTTC
>TRBJ2-1|NA|TRBV2|TRBD1
CASSGTGDNEQFF
TGTGCCAGCAGTGGGACAGGGGACAATGAGCAGTTCTTC
>TRBJ1-2|few|TRBV9|TRBD1
CASSVGDRAYGYTF
TGTGCCAGCAGCGTAGGGGACAGGGCCTATGGCTACACCTTC
>TRBJ2-4|NA|TRBV4-1|TRBD1
CASSQVGGTGGNIQYF
TGCGCCAGCAGCCAAGTCGGCGGGACAGGGGGAAACATTCAGTACTTC